This T cell receptor beta chain was recorded in a study of post-analysis software for immune sequencing data. On the study more broadly: Relapsing-remitting, secondary progressive and progressive-relapsing multiple sclerosis courses were included.

The study, taken as a whole, reports: F measure grouped same-batch samples tightly together. Five or six TRBV segments, including TRBV5-6, TRBV5-1 and TRBV20-1, were more frequent in patients than controls.

The TCR beta cDNA libraries carried unique molecular identifiers. TCRdb ran MiXCR on the PCR reads and lists one entry per CDR3 protein. Here the sample spans about 430,000 distinct CDR3 sequences, approximately 42% being singletons. CDR3 size: 13 residues. Deletions cut 4 bases from V and 8 bases from J, with 12 bases between. Germline values: CDR1 SGHTA, CDR2 FQGTGA. This clonotype was detected only a few times. Antigen specificity is unknown. The clonotype originates from a girl aged 2-9 years with multiple sclerosis. The J gene is TRBJ2-1, the V gene TRBV7-3; TRBD2 might be the D (5 bases). The specimen was blood. CDR3 region: CASSYTSFHEQFF. The CDR3 DNA reads as TGTGCCAGCAGCTATACTAGTTTTCATGAGCAGTTCTTC.